This T cell receptor (beta chain) was observed in a study of CD8 T cells in Susac syndrome. Random hexamers were used to reverse transcribe an amount of about 0.45 to 1 ug RNA. MiXCR, run by TCRdb on the immunoSEQ multiplex PCR reads, gives a single entry per CDR3 protein. The table lists under 550,000 distinct CDR3 sequences, around 83% of them singletons. The CDR3 runs to 15 residues. Germline V gives CDR1 DFQATT, CDR2 SNEGSKA (reference sequence). V was trimmed by 7 bases and J by 1 base, leaving 14 bases between them. The sequencing input was CD8+ T cells from PBMCs. This receptor was taken from a human donor with multiple sclerosis. The V and J genes are TRBV20-1 and TRBJ2-6, with no clear D. The CDR3 sequence is CSVPADSSGANVLTF. The CDR3 nucleotides read TGCAGTGTCCCGGCGGATTCTTCTGGGGCCAACGTCCTGACTTTC.